This TCR beta chain was sequenced for a study of Ad26.COV2.S vaccination and SARS-CoV-2 variants. Turning to the study itself: Recipients of Ad26.COV2.S got it intramuscularly, once or twice 56 days apart.

CDR3 length: 14 residues. Germline V gene data show CDR1 as MNHEY and CDR2 as SVGAGI. Losses at the gene ends were 0 bases for V and 11 bases for J; bases not matched to a gene: 8. In regard to this clone: The antigen remains undetermined.

Specified treatment: roughly 20 received Ad26.COV2.S at low or high dose, single or two shots; roughly 5 received placebo; per-sample allocation not given. The samples were gathered on day 63 after the first injection of vaccine or placebo. An Ad26 vector was used to express Wuhan-strain SARS-CoV-2 spike as the vaccine. The method was immunoSEQ multiplex PCR; TCRdb's version includes in-frame clones alone and lacks a portion of them. The data hold around 310,000 clones, with about 90% observed a single time. Study-level findings and limits: Analytic work on TCR breadth and depth might have understated the full extent of total T cell responses.

V usage is TRBV6-5 and J usage is TRBJ1-1; 8 bases are shared with TRBD1. This specimen consisted of peripheral blood, obtained in a trial of Ad26.COV2.S vaccine versus placebo. The sequence was obtained from a person aged 18-60 years who received the Ad26.COV2.S COVID-19 vaccine or a placebo. CDR3 DNA sequence: TGTGCCAGCAGTTACTCGTCCGACAGGGGAGGGGCTTTCTTT. Its protein product is CASSYSSDRGGAFF.